Following are 22 T cell receptor beta chains from one sample sequenced in a study of cytomegalovirus exposure and HLA in healthy donors. Assay used: immunoSEQ multiplex PCR; TCRdb lists only in-frame clones, some missing. The sample consists of tens of thousands of clones, around 94% of them appearing once. Specimen: PBMCs. The origin of the receptors is a woman younger than 35 in good health and CMV-seropositive.

The chain uses TRBV6-6 and TRBJ1-3; tentatively, D is TRBD1 (5 bases). This CDR3 contains 16 residues. Germline CDR1 is MNHNY and CDR2 is SVGAGI (reference sequence). The germline V and J ends were trimmed by 7 bases and 0 bases, with 16 bases remaining between them. The CDR3 bases are TGTGCCAGCACCTTAATAGGGGCTGGCTCTGGAAACACCATATATTTT. This gives the protein CASTLIGAGSGNTIYF.

This clone occurred a few times. The chain recombines TRBV14 with TRBJ2-7; D is possibly TRBD1 (5 bases). The CDR3 is 14 residues long. V dropped 1 base and J dropped 1 base, with 8 bases sitting between them. Per germline, CDR1 SGHDN and CDR2 FVKESK. Written as DNA, the CDR3 is TGTGCCAGCAGCCAAGGCAGGGCTTCCTACGAGCAGTACTTC. Translating it yields CASSQGRASYEQYF.

The chain employs TRBV5-4 and TRBJ1-4; no firm D call. The germline CDR1 and CDR2 sequences are SGHNT and YYREEE (reference sequence). V lost 3 bases and J lost 5, with 11 bases in between. The CDR3 loop spans 14 amino acids. CDR3 amino acids: CASSSSEENEKLFF. Here the CDR3 DNA reads TGTGCCAGCAGCTCCAGCGAAGAGAATGAAAAACTGTTTTTT. The whole variable domain, remainder taken from reference TRBV5-4 and TRBJ1-4, is ETGVTQSPTHLIKTRGQQVTLRCSSQSGHNTVSWYQQALGQGPQFIFQYYREEENGRGNFPPRFSGLQFPNYSSELNVNALELDDSALYLCASSSSEENEKLFFGSGTQLSVL.

V usage is TRBV5-1 and J usage is TRBJ2-7; D gene unclear. Germline-derived CDR1 and CDR2 are SGHRS and YFSETQ. The CDR3 totals 13 residues. Between the trimmed V and J ends, which lost 0 bases and 4 bases, there was a span of 8 bases. CDR3 region: CASSLGGLYEQYF. The CDR3 DNA sequence: TGCGCCAGCAGCTTGGGTGGGCTTTACGAGCAGTACTTC.

The chain has TRBV7-3 and TRBJ2-5; 13 bases fit TRBD2. The germline V gene encodes CDR1 SGHTA and CDR2 FQGTGA. The length of the CDR3 is 15 residues. V trimming: 4 bases; J trimming: 5 bases; junction bases outside the gene matches: 4. This CDR3 reads CASSSGLAGAETQYF. CDR3 bases: TGTGCCAGCAGCTCCGGACTAGCGGGAGCGGAGACCCAGTACTTC.

This clone was observed once. The chain uses TRBV5-4 and TRBJ1-1, with 7 bases lining up with TRBD1. The germline gives CDR1 SGHNT, CDR2 YYREEE (reference sequence). There are 14 residues in the CDR3. Unmatched junction bases numbered 6, after V lost 4 bases and J lost 3 bases. CDR3 in amino acids: CASSPGQADTEAFF. Here the CDR3 DNA reads TGTGCCAGCAGCCCTGGACAGGCAGACACTGAAGCTTTCTTT.

The genes are TRBV7-8 and TRBJ1-2, with 8 positions matching TRBD1. The germline CDR1 and CDR2 sequences are SGHVS and FQNEAQ. The CDR3 consists of 19 residues. Trimming took 6 bases from V and 1 from J; bases not matched to a gene: 19. In DNA, the CDR3 is TGTGCCAGCAGTTATAGGGTGTCTCGGGACAGGAAAGTTAACTATGGCTACACCTTC. It yields the protein CASSYRVSRDRKVNYGYTF. Complete variable domain (other parts from reference TRBV7-8 and TRBJ1-2): GAGVSQSPRYKVAKRGQDVALRCDPISGHVSLFWYQQALGQGPEFLTYFQNEAQLDKSGLPSDRFFAERPEGSVSTLKIQRTQQEDSAVYLCASSYRVSRDRKVNYGYTFGSGTRLTVV.

The chain recombines TRBV7-3 with TRBJ2-7; 11 bases map to TRBD2. V lost 5 bases, J lost 3 bases, and 6 bases stayed unmatched. CDR1 and CDR2 (germline): SGHTA, FQGTGA. This CDR3 contains 15 residues. CDR3 residues: CASSPRLAGYYEQYF. The CDR3 region has the DNA TGTGCCAGCAGCCCTAGACTAGCGGGGTACTACGAGCAGTACTTC.

The sample holds a few counts of this clone. The gene calls are TRBV19 and TRBJ1-6, with D possibly TRBD1 on 6 matching bases. Trimming pared 1 base from V and 7 bases from J, leaving 8 bases between. The V gene's germline CDR1 is LNHDA and CDR2 SQIVND (reference sequence). There are 14 residues in the CDR3. DNA of the CDR3: TGTGCCAGTAGTATAGCAGGGGTAAATTCACCCCTCCACTTT. Amino acid sequence: CASSIAGVNSPLHF.

The CDR3 loop is CASSDPSEIYEQYF. Written as DNA, the CDR3 is TGTGCCAGCAGTGATCCCTCGGAGATCTACGAGCAGTACTTC. V is TRBV2 and J is TRBJ2-7; D is ambiguous. The ends were cut back, 3 bases at V and 3 bases at J, with 12 bases in the middle. In germline, CDR1 is SNHLY, CDR2 FYNNEI. The CDR3 runs to 14 residues.

The V gene is TRBV2, the J gene TRBJ2-3, with a weak D call TRBD1 (5 bases). Germline-derived CDR1 and CDR2 are SNHLY and FYNNEI. Trimming cost V 11 bases and J 4 bases, with 13 bases left between them. The CDR3 spans 12 residues. The CDR3 is CAAKGDPDTQYF. The CDR3 DNA reads TGTGCCGCCAAAGGGGATCCAGATACGCAGTATTTT.

V gene TRBV29-1 combines with J gene TRBJ1-1; 9 bases align to TRBD1. With 7 bases clipped from V and 4 bases from J, the junction kept 4 bases outside the gene matches. The CDR3 spans 12 residues. In germline, CDR1 is SQVTM, CDR2 ANQGSEA. CDR3 sequence (DNA): TGCAGCGGAACAGGGGGCCCCACTGAAGCTTTCTTT. The encoded protein is CSGTGGPTEAFF. The whole variable domain, filled in from reference TRBV29-1 and TRBJ1-1, reads SAVISQKPSRDICQRGTSLTIQCQVDSQVTMMFWYRQQPGQSLTLIATANQGSEATYESGFVIDKFPISRPNLTFSTLTVSNMSPEDSSIYLCSGTGGPTEAFFGQGTRLTVV.

The chain uses TRBV11-3 and TRBJ2-5, with a weak D call TRBD2 (5 bases). This CDR3 is built from 13 residues. CDR1 and CDR2 (germline): SGHNT, YENEEA. V was trimmed by 5 bases and J by 2 bases, leaving 9 bases between them. The CDR3 here is CASSGRDQETQYF. Written as DNA, the CDR3 is TGTGCCAGCAGCGGCCGGGATCAAGAGACCCAGTACTTC.

This clone was recorded only once. The genes are TRBV30 and TRBJ2-1, with a weak D call TRBD1 (8 bases). V was pared by 4 bases and J by 5 bases, with 24 bases between. This CDR3 region has 17 residues. Germline values: CDR1 GTSNPN, CDR2 SVGIG (reference sequence). CDR3 nucleotides: TGTGCCTGGAAGGAGGCCCAGGGGGCGGGGGTCAACAATGAGCAGTTCTTC. It yields the protein CAWKEAQGAGVNNEQFF.

The chain employs TRBV11-1 and TRBJ1-1; D not resolved. Germline V gives CDR1 SGHAT, CDR2 FQDESV (reference sequence). The CDR3 totals 15 residues. The V and J ends lost 1 base and 0 bases respectively, with 9 bases between them. The CDR3 here is CASSLVQTLNTEAFF. Here the CDR3 DNA reads TGTGCCAGCAGCTTAGTACAGACCCTGAACACTGAAGCTTTCTTT.

The chain carries TRBV11-3 and TRBJ1-2, with D uncertain. The germline V gene encodes CDR1 SGHNT and CDR2 YENEEA. The CDR3 runs to 13 residues. The V gene lost 2 bases and the J gene lost 6 bases, with 10 bases spanning the gap. The CDR3 region is CASSLPRGNGYTF. CDR3 in DNA: TGTGCCAGCAGCTTACCCCGCGGAAATGGCTACACCTTC.

The chain links TRBV2 to TRBJ2-1; D unresolved. The V gene lost 3 bases and the J gene lost 0 bases, with 12 bases spanning the gap. CDR1 SNHLY and CDR2 FYNNEI come from the germline V gene. The length of the CDR3 is 16 residues. The DNA of the CDR3 is TGTGCCAGCAGTGAGCTTTCGGAGCCCTCCTACAATGAGCAGTTCTTC. It translates to CASSELSEPSYNEQFF.

The rearrangement joins TRBV30 to TRBJ1-5; TRBD1 matches 11 bases. Germline CDR1 and CDR2: GTSNPN and SVGIG (reference sequence). J lost 4 bases, V lost 3 bases, and 11 bases had no gene match. The CDR3 consists of 17 residues. The CDR3 coding sequence is TGTGCCTGGAGACGAGGACAGGGGGCCTCATCGAATCAGCCCCAGCATTTT. Translated, it gives CAWRRGQGASSNQPQHF.

The chain has TRBV1 and TRBJ2-1; no DNA check was done on the table's D call, TRBD2. TRBV1 is labeled a pseudogene. The CDR3 has 16 amino acids. In nucleotides, the CDR3 is TGCACCAGCAACCTAGCGGGAGAGGTCACCTACAATGAGCAGTTCTTC. Its translation: CTSNLAGEVTYNEQFF.

This chain connects TRBV19 to TRBJ2-1; 10 bases are shared with TRBD1. V lost 8 bases, J lost 3 bases, and 4 bases stayed unmatched. The germline V gene has CDR1 LNHDA and CDR2 SQIVND (reference sequence). The CDR3 totals 14 residues. The CDR3 DNA is TGTGCCAGTCGACAGGGGGCCGGCTACAATGAGCAGTTCTTC. Its protein product is CASRQGAGYNEQFF. The variable domain in full, with the rest retrieved from reference TRBV19 and TRBJ2-1, is DGGITQSPKYLFRKEGQNVTLSCEQNLNHDAMYWYRQDPGQGLRLIYYSQIVNDFQKGDIAEGYSVSREKKESFPLTVTSAQKNPTAFYLCASRQGAGYNEQFFGPGTRLTVL.

This clone was picked up a small number of times. The J gene is TRBJ2-1, the V gene TRBV7-2; D possibly corresponds to TRBD2 (6 bases). Trimming removed 4 bases from V and 5 bases from J, with 15 bases in between. CDR1 SGHTA and CDR2 FQGNSA come from the germline V gene. The CDR3 loop spans 15 amino acids. CDR3 in DNA: TGTGCCAGCAGCTATGTCGGGGGTTCAAACAATGAGCAGTTCTTC. It specifies CASSYVGGSNNEQFF.

The V and J genes are TRBV29-1 and TRBJ1-5; the D gene is possibly TRBD1 (5 bases). This CDR3 comprises 16 residues. Trimming left V 5 bases short and J 4 bases short, with 21 bases between. Germline lookup yields CDR1 SQVTM and CDR2 ANQGSEA. CDR3 sequence reads: CSVILGDSPSNQPQHF. The CDR3 DNA sequence: TGCAGCGTTATCTTGGGCGACAGTCCCTCAAATCAGCCCCAGCATTTT. The complete variable domain, with remaining parts taken from reference TRBV29-1 and TRBJ1-5, reads SAVISQKPSRDICQRGTSLTIQCQVDSQVTMMFWYRQQPGQSLTLIATANQGSEATYESGFVIDKFPISRPNLTFSTLTVSNMSPEDSSIYLCSVILGDSPSNQPQHFGDGTRLSIL.